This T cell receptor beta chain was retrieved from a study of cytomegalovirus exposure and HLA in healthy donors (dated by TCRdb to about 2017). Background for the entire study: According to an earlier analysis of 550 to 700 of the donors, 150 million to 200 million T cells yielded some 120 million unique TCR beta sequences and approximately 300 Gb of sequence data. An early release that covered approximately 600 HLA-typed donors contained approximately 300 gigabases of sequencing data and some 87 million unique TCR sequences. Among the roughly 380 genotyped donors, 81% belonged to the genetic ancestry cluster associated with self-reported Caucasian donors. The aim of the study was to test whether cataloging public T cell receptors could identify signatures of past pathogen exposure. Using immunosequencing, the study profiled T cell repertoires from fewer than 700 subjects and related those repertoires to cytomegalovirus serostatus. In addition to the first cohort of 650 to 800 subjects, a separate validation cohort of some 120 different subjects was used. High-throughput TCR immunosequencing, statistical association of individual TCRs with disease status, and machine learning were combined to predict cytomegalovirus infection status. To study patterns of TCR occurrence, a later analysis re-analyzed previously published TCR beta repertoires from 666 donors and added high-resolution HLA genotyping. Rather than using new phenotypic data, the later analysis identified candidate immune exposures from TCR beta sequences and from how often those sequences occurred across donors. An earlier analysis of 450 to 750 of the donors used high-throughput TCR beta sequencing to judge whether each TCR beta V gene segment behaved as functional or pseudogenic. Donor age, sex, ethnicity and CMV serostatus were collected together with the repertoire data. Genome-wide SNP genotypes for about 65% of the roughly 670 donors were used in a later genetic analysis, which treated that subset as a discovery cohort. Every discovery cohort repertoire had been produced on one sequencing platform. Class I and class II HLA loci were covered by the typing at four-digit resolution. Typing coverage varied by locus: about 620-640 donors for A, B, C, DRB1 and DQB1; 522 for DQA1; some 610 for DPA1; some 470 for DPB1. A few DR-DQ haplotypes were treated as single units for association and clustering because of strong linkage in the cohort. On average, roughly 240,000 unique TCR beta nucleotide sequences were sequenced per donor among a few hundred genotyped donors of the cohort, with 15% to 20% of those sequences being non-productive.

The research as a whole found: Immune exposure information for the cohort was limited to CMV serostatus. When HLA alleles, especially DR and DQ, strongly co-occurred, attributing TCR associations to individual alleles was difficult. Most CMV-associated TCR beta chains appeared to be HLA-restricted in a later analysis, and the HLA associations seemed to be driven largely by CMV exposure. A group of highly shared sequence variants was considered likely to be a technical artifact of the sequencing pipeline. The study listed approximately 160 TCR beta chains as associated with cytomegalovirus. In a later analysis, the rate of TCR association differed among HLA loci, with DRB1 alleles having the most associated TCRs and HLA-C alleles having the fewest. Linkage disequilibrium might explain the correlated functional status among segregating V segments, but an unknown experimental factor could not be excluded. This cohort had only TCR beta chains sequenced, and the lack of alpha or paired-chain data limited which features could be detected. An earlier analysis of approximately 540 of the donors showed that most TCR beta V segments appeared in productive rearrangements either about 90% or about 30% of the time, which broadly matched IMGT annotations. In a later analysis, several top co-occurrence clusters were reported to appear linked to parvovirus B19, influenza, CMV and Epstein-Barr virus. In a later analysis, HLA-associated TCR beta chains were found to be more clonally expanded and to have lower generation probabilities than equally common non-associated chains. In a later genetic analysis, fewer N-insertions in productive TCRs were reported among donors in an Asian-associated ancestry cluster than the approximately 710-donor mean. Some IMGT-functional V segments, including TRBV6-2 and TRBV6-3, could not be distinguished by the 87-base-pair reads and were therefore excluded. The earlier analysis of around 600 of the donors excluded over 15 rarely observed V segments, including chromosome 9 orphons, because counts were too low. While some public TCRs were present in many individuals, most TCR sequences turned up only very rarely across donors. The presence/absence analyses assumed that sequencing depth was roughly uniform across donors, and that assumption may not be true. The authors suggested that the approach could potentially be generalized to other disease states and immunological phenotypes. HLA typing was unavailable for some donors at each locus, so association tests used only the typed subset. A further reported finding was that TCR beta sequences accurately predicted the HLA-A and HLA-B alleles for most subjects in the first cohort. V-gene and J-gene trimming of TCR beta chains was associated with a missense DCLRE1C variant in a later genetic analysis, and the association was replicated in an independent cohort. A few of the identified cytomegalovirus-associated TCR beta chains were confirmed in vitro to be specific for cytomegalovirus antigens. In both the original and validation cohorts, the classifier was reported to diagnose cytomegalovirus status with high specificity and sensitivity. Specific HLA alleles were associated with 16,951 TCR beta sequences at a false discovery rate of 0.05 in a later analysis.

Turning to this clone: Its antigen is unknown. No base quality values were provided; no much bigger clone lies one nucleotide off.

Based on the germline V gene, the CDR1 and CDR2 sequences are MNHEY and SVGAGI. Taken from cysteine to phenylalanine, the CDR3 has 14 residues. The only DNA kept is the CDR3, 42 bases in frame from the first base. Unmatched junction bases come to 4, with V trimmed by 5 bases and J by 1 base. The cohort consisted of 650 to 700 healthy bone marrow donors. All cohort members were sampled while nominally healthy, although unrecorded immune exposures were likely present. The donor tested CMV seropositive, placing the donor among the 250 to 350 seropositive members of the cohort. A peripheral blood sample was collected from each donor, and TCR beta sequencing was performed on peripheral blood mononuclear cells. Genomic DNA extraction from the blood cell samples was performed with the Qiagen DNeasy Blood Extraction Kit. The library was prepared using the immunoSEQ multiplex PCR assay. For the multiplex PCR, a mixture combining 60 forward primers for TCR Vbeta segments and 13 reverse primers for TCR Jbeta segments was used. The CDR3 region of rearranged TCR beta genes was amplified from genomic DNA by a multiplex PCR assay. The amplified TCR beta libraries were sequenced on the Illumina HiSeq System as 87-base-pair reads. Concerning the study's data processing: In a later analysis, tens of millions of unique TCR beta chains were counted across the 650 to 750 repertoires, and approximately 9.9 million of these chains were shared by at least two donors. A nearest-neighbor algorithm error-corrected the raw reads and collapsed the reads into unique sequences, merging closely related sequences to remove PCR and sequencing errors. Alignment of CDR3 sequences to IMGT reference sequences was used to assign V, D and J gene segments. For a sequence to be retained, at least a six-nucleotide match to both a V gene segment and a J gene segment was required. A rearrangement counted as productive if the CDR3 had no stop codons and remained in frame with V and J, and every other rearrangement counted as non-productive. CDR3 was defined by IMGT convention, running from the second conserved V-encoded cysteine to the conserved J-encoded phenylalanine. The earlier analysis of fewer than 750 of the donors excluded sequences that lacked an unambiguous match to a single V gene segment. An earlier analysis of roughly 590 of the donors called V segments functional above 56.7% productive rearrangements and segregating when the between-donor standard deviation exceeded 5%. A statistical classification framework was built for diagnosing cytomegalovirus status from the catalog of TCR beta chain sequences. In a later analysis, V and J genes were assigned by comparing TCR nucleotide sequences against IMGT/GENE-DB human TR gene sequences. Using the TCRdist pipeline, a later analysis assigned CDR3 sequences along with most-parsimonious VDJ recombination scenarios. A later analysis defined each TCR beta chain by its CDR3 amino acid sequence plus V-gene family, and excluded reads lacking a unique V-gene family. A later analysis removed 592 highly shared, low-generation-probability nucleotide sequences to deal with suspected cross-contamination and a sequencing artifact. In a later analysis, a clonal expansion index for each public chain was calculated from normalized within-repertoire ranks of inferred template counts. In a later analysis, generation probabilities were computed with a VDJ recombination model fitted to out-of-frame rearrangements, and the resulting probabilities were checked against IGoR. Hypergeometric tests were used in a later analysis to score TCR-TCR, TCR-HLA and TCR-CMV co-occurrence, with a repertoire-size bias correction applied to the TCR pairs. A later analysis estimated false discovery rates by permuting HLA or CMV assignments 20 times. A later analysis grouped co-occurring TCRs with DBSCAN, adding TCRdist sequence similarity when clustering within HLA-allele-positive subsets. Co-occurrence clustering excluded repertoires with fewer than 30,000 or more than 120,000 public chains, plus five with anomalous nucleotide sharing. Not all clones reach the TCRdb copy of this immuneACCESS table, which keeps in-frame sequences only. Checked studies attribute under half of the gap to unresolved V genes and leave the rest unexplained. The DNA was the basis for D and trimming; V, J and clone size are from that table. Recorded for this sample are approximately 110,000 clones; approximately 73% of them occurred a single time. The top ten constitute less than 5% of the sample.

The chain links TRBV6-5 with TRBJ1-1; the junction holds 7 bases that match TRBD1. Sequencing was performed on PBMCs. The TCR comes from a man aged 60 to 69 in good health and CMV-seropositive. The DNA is TGTGCCAGCAGTCAATACAGGGGGAACACTGAAGCTTTCTTT. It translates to CASSQYRGNTEAFF.